The entry that follows covers one TCR beta chain sequence. This specimen belongs to a study of blood T cells in healthy people across ages. The second PCR ran roughly 6 to 11 cycles with a sample-barcoded 5' primer and J-beta primers. Each CDR3 protein gets one entry after TCRdb re-called the 5' RACE reads with MiXCR. Of 650,000 to 800,000 distinct CDR3 sequences detected, under 45% appear once; the ten largest clones hold roughly 18%. J was trimmed by 2 bases and V by 5 bases; bases with no gene match: 5. Germline values: CDR1 PRHDT, CDR2 FYEKMQ (reference sequence). The CDR3 has 15 residues. The rearrangement uses TRBV13 and TRBJ2-3, with 9 bases fitting TRBD2. Input material: blood. The clonotype originates from a man aged 55 to 70 in good health. The CDR3 DNA reads TGTGCCAGCAGCACTCCGGGACTAGCCACAGATACGCAGTATTTT. It codes for CASSTPGLATDTQYF. Full variable domain (remainder filled in from reference TRBV13 and TRBJ2-3): AAGVIQSPRHLIKEKRETATLKCYPIPRHDTVYWYQQGPGQDPQFLISFYEKMQSDKGSIPDRFSAQQFSDYHSELNMSSLELGDSALYFCASSTPGLATDTQYFGPGTRLTVL.